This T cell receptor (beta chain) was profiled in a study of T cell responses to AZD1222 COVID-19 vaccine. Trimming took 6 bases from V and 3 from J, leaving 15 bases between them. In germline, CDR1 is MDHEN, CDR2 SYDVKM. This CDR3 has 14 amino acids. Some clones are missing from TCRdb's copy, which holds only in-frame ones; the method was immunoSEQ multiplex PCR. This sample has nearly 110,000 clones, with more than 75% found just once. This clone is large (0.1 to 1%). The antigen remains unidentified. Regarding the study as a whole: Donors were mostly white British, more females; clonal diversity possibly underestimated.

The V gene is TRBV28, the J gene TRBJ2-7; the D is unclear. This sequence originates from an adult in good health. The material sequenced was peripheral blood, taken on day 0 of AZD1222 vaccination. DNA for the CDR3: TGTGCCAGCAGCCGGTCTCCAGCGTACTACGAGCAGTACTTC. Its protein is CASSRSPAYYEQYF.